This T cell receptor (beta chain) appears in the sequencing data of a study of radiotherapy plus CTLA-4 blockade in lung cancer. For the study at large: Patients showed objective responses in 18% of cases, and disease control was achieved by less than 35%.

TCRdb's copy holds only in-frame clones and misses some; the assay was immunoSEQ multiplex PCR. The data contain around 77,000 clones, 70% to 80% of them singletons. Whole-study findings and limits: Some TCR clones had been derived from tumors. These clones expanded in peripheral blood after radiotherapy plus ipilimumab.

V dropped 3 bases and J dropped 1; count of bases not matched to a gene: 14. The CDR3 runs 18 residues. Germline V gene data show CDR1 as SGHRS and CDR2 as YFSETQ. This clone occurred a few times. What it binds is not known. Chemo-refractory metastatic non-small-cell lung cancer patients were treated with focal radiation plus CTLA-4 blockade with ipilimumab. The sample consisted of peripheral blood, taken from a patient treated with radiotherapy plus ipilimumab. The sequence came from a human donor with non-small cell lung cancer whose response to radiotherapy plus ipilimumab could not be evaluated. The chain carries TRBV5-1 and TRBJ2-7; TRBD2 aligns across 9 bases. CDR3 protein: CASSWGWAGGLRSYEQYF. The CDR3 nucleotides read TGCGCCAGCAGCTGGGGATGGGCGGGAGGGCTCCGATCCTACGAGCAGTACTTC.